This TCR beta chain was obtained from a study of OX40 agonist ivuxolimab in advanced cancers. Background on the study: Each patient was given ivuxolimab into a vein every 2 weeks, at 0.01 to 10 mg/kg.

TCRdb's table, derived via immunoSEQ multiplex PCR, lists solely in-frame clones and lacks some. Among about 26,000 clones, about four fifths were seen once, and the ten largest hold about 23%. The CDR3 is 11 amino acids. With 3 bases removed from V and 3 bases from J, the gap between germline ends came to 2 bases. The V gene's germline CDR1 is DFQATT and CDR2 SNEGSKA (reference sequence). The sequence came from an adult with an advanced solid tumor such as melanoma, head and neck, liver or kidney cancer. Source: CD4+ or CD8+ T cells sorted from blood, taken in a trial of the OX40 agonist ivuxolimab. The chain employs TRBV20-1 and TRBJ1-4, with D uncertain. CDR3 DNA: TGCAGTGCTAGTCCTAATGAAAAACTGTTTTTT. Translation: CSASPNEKLFF.